One sample yielded the 4 T cell receptor beta chains listed below, sequenced in a study of CD8 T cells in Susac syndrome. RNA amounts of roughly 0.5 to 1 ug underwent reverse transcription with random hexamers. A single record per CDR3 protein comes from TCRdb applying MiXCR to the immunoSEQ multiplex PCR reads. The profile shows about 130,000 distinct CDR3 sequences, around 86% of them singletons. The sample was CD8+ T cells from PBMCs. The receptors shown here come from a human donor with multiple sclerosis.

This clonotype was recorded once. The chain has TRBV27 and TRBJ1-1, with D possibly TRBD1 on 5 matching bases. Trimming left V 2 bases short and J 3 bases short, with 13 bases between. This CDR3 region has 15 residues. Germline loops: CDR1 MNHEY, CDR2 SMNVEV (reference sequence). CDR3 DNA: TGTGCCAGCAGTTTAGGGGGGATGTTGTACACTGAAGCTTTCTTT. This translates into CASSLGGMLYTEAFF.

The V gene is TRBV19, the J gene TRBJ2-1, with D maybe TRBD2 (5 bases). Between the trimmed V and J ends, which lost 1 base and 9 bases, there was a span of 16 bases. This CDR3 is built from 15 residues. Germline lookup yields CDR1 LNHDA and CDR2 SQIVND (reference sequence). CDR3 sequence (DNA): TGTGCCAGTAGTATAGGTCTCCGGGGATCCGTTGAGCAGTTCTTC. This sequence encodes CASSIGLRGSVEQFF.

The J gene is TRBJ1-1, the V gene TRBV4-2; unclear D gene. V dropped 0 bases and J dropped 4 bases, with 12 bases sitting between them. CDR1 and CDR2 (germline): LGHNA, YNFKEQ. The CDR3 consists of 15 residues. The CDR3 sequence: CASSQEAWSITEAFF. CDR3 in DNA: TGTGCCAGCAGCCAAGAAGCTTGGTCTATCACTGAAGCTTTCTTT.

This sequence joins TRBV3-1 and TRBJ2-1, with D possibly being TRBD2 (5 bases). The CDR3 has 17 amino acids. Germline CDR1 is LGHDT and CDR2 is YNNKEL (reference sequence). V gave up 4 bases and J gave up 8 bases, with 24 bases separating them. The CDR3 loop reads CASSLATTTKSDYEQFF. CDR3 nucleotide sequence: TGTGCCAGCAGCCTAGCCACAACGACTAAAAGCGATTATGAGCAGTTCTTC.